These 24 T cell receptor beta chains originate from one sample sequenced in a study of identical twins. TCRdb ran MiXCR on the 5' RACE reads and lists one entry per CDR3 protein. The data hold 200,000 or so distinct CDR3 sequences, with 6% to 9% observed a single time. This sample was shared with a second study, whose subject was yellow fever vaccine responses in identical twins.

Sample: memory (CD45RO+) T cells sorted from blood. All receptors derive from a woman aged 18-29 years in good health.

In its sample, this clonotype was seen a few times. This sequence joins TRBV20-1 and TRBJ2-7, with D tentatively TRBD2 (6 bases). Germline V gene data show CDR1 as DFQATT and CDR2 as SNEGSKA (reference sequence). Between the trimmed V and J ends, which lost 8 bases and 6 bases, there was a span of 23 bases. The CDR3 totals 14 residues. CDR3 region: CSTVRGGRALEQYF. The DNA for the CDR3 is TGCAGTACCGTCCGGGGAGGTAGGGCGCTCGAGCAGTACTTC.

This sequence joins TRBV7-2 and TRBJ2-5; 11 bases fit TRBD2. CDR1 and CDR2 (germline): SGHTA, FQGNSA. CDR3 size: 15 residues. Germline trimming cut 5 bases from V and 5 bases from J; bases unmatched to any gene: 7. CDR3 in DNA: TGTGCCAGCAGCATAACTAGCGGGGGTAGGGAGACCCAGTACTTC. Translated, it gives CASSITSGGRETQYF.

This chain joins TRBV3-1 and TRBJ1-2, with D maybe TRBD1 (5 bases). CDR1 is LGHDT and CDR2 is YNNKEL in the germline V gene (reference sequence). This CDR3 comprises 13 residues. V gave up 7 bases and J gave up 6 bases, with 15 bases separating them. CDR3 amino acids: CASTSTSGDGYTF. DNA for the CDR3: TGTGCCAGCACCTCGACATCGGGGGATGGCTACACCTTC.

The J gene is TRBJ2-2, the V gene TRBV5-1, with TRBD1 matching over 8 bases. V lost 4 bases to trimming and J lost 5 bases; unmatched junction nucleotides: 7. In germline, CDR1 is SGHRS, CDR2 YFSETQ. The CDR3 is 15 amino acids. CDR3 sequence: CASSLTGGETGELFF. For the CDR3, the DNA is TGCGCCAGCAGCCTTACAGGGGGTGAGACCGGGGAGCTGTTTTTT.

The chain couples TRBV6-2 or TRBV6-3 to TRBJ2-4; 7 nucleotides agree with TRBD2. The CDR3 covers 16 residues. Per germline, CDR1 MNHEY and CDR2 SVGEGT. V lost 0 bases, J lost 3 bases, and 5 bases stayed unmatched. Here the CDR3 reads CASSYSNRGVKNIQYF. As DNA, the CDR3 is TGTGCCAGCAGTTACTCCAATCGGGGGGTCAAAAACATTCAGTACTTC.

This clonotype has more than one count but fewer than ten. The CDR3, as DNA: TGTGCCAGCAGACGATCGGGACAGAGTAATGAAAAACTGTTTTTT. Its protein is CASRRSGQSNEKLFF. This rearrangement joins TRBV6-2 or TRBV6-3 to TRBJ1-4; 7 bases match TRBD1. After removal of 6 bases from V and 4 bases from J, the junction contained 8 bases not matched to a gene. Germline CDR1 MNHEY, CDR2 SVGEGT. CDR3 length: 15 residues.

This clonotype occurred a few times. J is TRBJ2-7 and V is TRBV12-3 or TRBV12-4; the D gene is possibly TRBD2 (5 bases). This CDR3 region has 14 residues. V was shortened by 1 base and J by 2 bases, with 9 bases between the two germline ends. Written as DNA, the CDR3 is TGTGCCAGCAGTTTAGACGGGAAGGCCTACGAGCAGTACTTC. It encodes CASSLDGKAYEQYF.

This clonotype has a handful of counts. The CDR3, as DNA: TGTGCCAGCAGCTACGATAATCAGGGGGTTAAGACAGATACGCAGTATTTT. Its translation is CASSYDNQGVKTDTQYF. This rearrangement joins TRBV6-5 to TRBJ2-3, with TRBD1 matching over 7 bases. CDR1 MNHEY and CDR2 SVGAGI come from the germline V gene. Unmatched junction bases numbered 15, after V lost 6 bases and J lost 3 bases. The CDR3 runs 17 residues.

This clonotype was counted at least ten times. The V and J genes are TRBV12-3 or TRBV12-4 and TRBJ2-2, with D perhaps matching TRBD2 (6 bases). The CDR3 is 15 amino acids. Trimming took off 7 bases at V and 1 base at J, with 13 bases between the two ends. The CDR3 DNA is TGTGCCAGCACCAACGGGGGAATGAACACCGGGGAGCTGTTTTTT. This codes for CASTNGGMNTGELFF.

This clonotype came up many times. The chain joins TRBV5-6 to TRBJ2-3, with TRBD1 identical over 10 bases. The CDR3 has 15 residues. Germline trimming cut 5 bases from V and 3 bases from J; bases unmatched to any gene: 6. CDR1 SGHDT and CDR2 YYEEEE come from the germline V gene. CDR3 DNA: TGTGCCAGCAGTCAAAGGACAGGGGGAACAGATACGCAGTATTTT. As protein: CASSQRTGGTDTQYF.

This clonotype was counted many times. The chain's CDR3 is CASSVERVAYEQYF. CDR3 bases: TGTGCCAGCAGTGTTGAGCGGGTAGCCTACGAGCAGTACTTC. This chain uses TRBV6-1 with TRBJ2-7; a possible D gene is TRBD2 (6 bases). The germline V and J ends were trimmed by 4 bases and 2 bases, with 12 bases remaining between them. Germline V gene lookup returns CDR1 MNHNS and CDR2 SASEGT. The CDR3 covers 14 residues.

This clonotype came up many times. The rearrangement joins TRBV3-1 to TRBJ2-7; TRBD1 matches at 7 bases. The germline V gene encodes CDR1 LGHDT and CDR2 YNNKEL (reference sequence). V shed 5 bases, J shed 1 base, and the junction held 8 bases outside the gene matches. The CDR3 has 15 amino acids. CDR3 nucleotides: TGTGCCAGCAGCGACACGCCGGGACAGTCCTACGAGCAGTACTTC. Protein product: CASSDTPGQSYEQYF.

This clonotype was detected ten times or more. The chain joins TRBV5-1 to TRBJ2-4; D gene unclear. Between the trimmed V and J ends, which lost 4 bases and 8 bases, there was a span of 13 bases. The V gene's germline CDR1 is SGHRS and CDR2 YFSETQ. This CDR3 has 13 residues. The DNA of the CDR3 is TGCGCCAGCAGCACCCGGGTGACGGACATTCAGTACTTC. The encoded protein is CASSTRVTDIQYF.

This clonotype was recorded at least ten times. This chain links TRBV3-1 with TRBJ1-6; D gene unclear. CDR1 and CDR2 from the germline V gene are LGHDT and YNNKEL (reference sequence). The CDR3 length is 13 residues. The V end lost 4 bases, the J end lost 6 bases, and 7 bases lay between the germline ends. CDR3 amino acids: CASSPLTNSPLHF. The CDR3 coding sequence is TGTGCCAGCAGCCCGCTTACTAATTCACCCCTCCACTTT.

This chain's CDR3 is CASSVTGTGYNEQFF. The CDR3 DNA follows: TGTGCCAGCAGCGTTACCGGGACAGGGTACAATGAGCAGTTCTTC. The rearrangement joins TRBV7-9 to TRBJ2-1; 9 bases agree with TRBD1. V shed 5 bases and J 4 bases; nucleotides not matched to a gene: 6. The CDR3 length is 15 residues. Germline V lookup: CDR1 SEHNR, CDR2 FQNEAQ (reference sequence).

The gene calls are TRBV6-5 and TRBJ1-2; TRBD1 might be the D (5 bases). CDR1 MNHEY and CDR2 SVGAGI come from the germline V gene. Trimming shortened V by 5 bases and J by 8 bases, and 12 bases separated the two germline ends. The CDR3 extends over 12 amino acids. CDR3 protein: CASSIGRGGYTF. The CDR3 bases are TGTGCCAGCAGTATTGGTCGGGGGGGCTACACCTTC.

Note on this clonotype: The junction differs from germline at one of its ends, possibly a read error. CDR3 DNA: TGTGCCAGCAGGGATAACAATGAGCGGTTCTTC. It yields the protein CASRDNNERFF. The chain joins TRBV2 to TRBJ2-1, with D unclear. CDR3 length: 11 residues. Germline values: CDR1 SNHLY, CDR2 FYNNEI.

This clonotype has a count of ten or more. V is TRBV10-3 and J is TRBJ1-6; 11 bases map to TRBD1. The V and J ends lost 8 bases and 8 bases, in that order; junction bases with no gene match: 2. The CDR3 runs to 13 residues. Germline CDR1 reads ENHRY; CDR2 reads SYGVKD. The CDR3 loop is CAIWGQGDSPLHF. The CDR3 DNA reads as TGTGCCATCTGGGGACAGGGGGATTCACCCCTCCACTTT.

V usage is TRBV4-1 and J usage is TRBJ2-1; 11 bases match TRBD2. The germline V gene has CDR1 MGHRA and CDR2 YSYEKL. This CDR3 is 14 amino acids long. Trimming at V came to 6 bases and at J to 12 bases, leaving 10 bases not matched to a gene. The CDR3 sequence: CASSGTSGAEGQFF. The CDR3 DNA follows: TGCGCCAGCAGTGGGACTAGCGGTGCGGAGGGGCAGTTCTTC.

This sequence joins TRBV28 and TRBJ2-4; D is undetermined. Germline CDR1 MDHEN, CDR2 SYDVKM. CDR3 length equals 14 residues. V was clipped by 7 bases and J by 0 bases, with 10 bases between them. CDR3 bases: TGTGCCAGCACTTCGTGGCTAGCCAAAAACATTCAGTACTTC. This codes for CASTSWLAKNIQYF.

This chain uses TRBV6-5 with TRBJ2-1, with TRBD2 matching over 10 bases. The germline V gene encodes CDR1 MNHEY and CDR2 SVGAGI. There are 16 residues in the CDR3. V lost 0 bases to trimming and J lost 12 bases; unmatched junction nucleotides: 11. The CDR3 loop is CASSYSASGSLGGQFF. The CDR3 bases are TGTGCCAGCAGTTACTCGGCTAGCGGGAGTCTTGGTGGGCAGTTCTTC.

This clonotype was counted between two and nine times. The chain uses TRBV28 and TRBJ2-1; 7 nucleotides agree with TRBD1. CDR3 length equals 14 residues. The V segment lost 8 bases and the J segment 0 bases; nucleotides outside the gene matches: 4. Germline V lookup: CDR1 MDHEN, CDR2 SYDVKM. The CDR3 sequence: CASPTGDSYNEQFF. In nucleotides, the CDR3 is TGTGCCAGCCCAACAGGGGACTCCTACAATGAGCAGTTCTTC.

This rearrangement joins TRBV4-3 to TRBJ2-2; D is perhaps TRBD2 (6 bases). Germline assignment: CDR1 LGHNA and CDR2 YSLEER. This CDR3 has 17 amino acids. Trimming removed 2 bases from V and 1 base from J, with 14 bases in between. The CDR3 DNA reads TGCGCCAGCAGCCAACTGCGCCCGGGGGAGAACACCGGGGAGCTGTTTTTT. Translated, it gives CASSQLRPGENTGELFF.

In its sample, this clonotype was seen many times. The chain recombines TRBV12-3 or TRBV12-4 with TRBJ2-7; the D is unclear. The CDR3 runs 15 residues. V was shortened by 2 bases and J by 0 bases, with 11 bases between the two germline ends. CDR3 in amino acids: CASSLLAAVSYEQYF. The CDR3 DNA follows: TGTGCCAGCAGTTTATTAGCAGCCGTCTCCTACGAGCAGTACTTC.